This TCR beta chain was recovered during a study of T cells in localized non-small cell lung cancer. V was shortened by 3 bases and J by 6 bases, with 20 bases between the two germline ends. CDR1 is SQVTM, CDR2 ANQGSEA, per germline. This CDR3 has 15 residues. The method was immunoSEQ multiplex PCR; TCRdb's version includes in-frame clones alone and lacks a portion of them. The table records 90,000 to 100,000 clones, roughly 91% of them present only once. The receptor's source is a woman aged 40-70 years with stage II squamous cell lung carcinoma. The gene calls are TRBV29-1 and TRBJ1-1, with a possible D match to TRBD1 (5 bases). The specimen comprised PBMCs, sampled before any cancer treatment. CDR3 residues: CSVEGRGRNEAEAFF. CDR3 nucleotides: TGCAGCGTTGAGGGGCGCGGTCGTAACGAGGCTGAAGCTTTCTTT.